This TCR beta chain was retrieved from a study of neurological immune-mediated disorders. Study-wide results and caveats: The greatest degree of TCR clonal expansion was observed in HTLV-1-associated myelopathy, with the lowest in multiple sclerosis, below that of healthy controls. None of the CDR3 amino acid sequences in expanded clones turned up in more than one subject, which points to private repertoires in all groups.

The authors produced cDNA by 5'RACE using 10-nucleotide random UMIs. TCRdb passed the 5' RACE reads through MiXCR, listing each CDR3 protein once. The data show roughly 60,000 distinct CDR3 sequences, less than 10% seen once. The table lists this clonotype with many counts. The antigen remains unidentified. Time point noted: longitudinal time-point 2. PBMCs stored at -80 C, numbering 2 million, were the origin of the unsorted libraries. The sequenced sample was PBMCs. This clonotype originated in a man younger than 40 in good health.

The CDR3 is CASSATIQQGSPNYGYTF. DNA of the CDR3: TGTGCCAGCAGCGCCACAATCCAACAGGGGTCTCCTAACTATGGCTACACCTTC. This sequence joins TRBV5-6 and TRBJ1-2; TRBD1 aligns across 7 bases. The CDR3 has 18 residues. Trimming removed 4 bases from V and 0 bases from J; junction bases left unmatched: 15. In germline, CDR1 is SGHDT, CDR2 YYEEEE.